This T cell receptor (beta chain) was sequenced for a study of blood T cell repertoires in COVID-19. Study at large: Sites in the United States, Italy and Spain provided acute and convalescent COVID-19 samples. The analysed material was cDNA or gDNA that came from T cells, B-cell-depleted T cells, or PBMCs.

Authors' processing steps: Nucleated cell number was recorded as an estimate derived from reference gene primer amplification. Assay used: immunoSEQ multiplex PCR; TCRdb lists only in-frame clones, some missing. That table is the source of V, J and clone size, and D and trimming were worked out from the DNA. The data contain about 62,000 clones, around 89% of them singletons. The TCR originated in a woman in her sixties or seventies with acute or convalescent COVID-19. The specimen was peripheral blood.

CDR3 sequence (DNA): TGCAGCGTTGTGACAGGGGGCGCTTGGGGCTACACCTTC. As protein: CSVVTGGAWGYTF. The chain joins TRBV29-1 to TRBJ1-2; TRBD1 matches at 10 bases. The CDR3 covers 13 residues. From germline, CDR1 is SQVTM and CDR2 ANQGSEA. V was pared by 4 bases and J by 8 bases, with 7 bases of the junction left unmatched.